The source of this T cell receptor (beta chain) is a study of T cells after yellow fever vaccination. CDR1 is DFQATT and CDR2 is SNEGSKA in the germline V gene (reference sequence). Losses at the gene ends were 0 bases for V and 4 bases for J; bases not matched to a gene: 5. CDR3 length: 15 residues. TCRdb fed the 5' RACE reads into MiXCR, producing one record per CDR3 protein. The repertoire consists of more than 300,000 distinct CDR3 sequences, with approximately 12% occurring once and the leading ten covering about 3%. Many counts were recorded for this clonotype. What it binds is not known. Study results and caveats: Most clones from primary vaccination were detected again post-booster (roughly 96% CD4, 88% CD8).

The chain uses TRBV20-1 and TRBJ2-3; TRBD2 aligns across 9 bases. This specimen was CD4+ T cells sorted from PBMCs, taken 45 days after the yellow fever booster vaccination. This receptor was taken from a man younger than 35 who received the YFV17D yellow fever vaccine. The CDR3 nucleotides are TGCAGTGCTAGAGATAGGACTAGCGTTCCAGATACGCAGTATTTT. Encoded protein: CSARDRTSVPDTQYF.